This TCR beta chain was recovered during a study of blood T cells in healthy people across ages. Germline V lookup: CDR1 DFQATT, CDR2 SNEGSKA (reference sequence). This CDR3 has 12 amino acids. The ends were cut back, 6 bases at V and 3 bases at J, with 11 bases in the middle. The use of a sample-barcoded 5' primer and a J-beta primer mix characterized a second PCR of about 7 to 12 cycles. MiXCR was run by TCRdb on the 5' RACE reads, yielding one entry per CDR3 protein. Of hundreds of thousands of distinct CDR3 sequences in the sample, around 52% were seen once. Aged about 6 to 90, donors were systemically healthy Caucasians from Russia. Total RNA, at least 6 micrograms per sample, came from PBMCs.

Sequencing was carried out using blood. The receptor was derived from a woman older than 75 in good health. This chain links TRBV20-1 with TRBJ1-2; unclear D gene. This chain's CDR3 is CSATSRDYGYTF. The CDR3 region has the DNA TGCAGTGCCACAAGCCGGGACTATGGCTACACCTTC.